A single sample is the source of the 8 T cell receptor beta chains below, sequenced in a study of response to subunit inactivated influenza vaccine. Using its own MiXCR run on the RT-PCR reads, TCRdb lists one record per CDR3 protein. The sample lists 500,000 to 600,000 distinct CDR3 sequences; approximately 15% were seen once. Sequencing was performed on CD4+ T cells sorted from PBMCs, taken less than 30 months after vaccination. The receptors here all came from a man aged 50 to 75 who received an inactivated influenza vaccine.

V usage is TRBV2 and J usage is TRBJ2-7; possible D gene TRBD1, 5 bases. This CDR3 is built from 12 residues. The V end was cut by 2 bases, the J end by 9 bases, with 11 bases between. Germline values: CDR1 SNHLY, CDR2 FYNNEI. CDR3 protein: CASSERRVRQYF. In nucleotides, the CDR3 is TGTGCCAGCAGTGAACGCAGGGTTCGGCAGTACTTC. Based on the CDR3 plus reference TRBV2 and TRBJ2-7, the full variable domain is EPEVTQTPSHQVTQMGQEVILRCVPISNHLYFYWYRQILGQKVEFLVSFYNNEISEKSEIFDDQFSVERPDGSNFTLKIRSTKLEDSAMYFCASSERRVRQYFGPGTRLTVT.

The genes are TRBV6-1 and TRBJ2-2, with 12 bases identical to TRBD2. CDR3 length: 14 amino acids. The trim removed 10 bases at V and 4 bases at J, leaving 4 bases unmatched. Germline CDR1 MNHNS, CDR2 SASEGT. The CDR3 DNA reads TGTGCCACCCGGACTAGCGGGGTCACCGGGGAGCTGTTTTTT. Protein product: CATRTSGVTGELFF.

V and J are TRBV12-3 or TRBV12-4 and TRBJ2-7; no clear D gene. Trimming stripped 6 bases from V and 3 bases from J, with 15 bases between. This CDR3 has 14 amino acids. Here the CDR3 DNA reads TGTGCCAGCAGCCCCGGGTGGAAAGACTACGAGCAGTACTTC. This translates into CASSPGWKDYEQYF.

The chain links TRBV20-1 to TRBJ2-7; TRBD1 is a possible D gene (5 bases). This CDR3 comprises 13 residues. Per germline, CDR1 DFQATT and CDR2 SNEGSKA (reference sequence). V shed 0 bases and J shed 0 bases, with 6 bases lying between them. The CDR3 is CSARDTGSYEQYF. The DNA for the CDR3 is TGCAGTGCTAGAGACACAGGCTCCTACGAGCAGTACTTC.

The chain couples TRBV6-5 to TRBJ1-1, with D possibly matching TRBD1 (5 bases). Germline CDR1 reads MNHEY; CDR2 reads SVGAGI. The CDR3 is 15 amino acids. V was trimmed by 2 bases and J by 4 bases, leaving 14 bases between them. The CDR3 is CASSYAWGSGTEAFF. The CDR3 DNA sequence: TGTGCCAGCAGTTACGCATGGGGCTCGGGCACTGAAGCTTTCTTT.

J is TRBJ1-2 and V is TRBV24-1; D is possibly TRBD1 (6 bases). The V end was cut by 3 bases, the J end by 3 bases, with 10 bases between. Germline CDR1 and CDR2: KGHDR and SFDVKD. The CDR3 is 14 residues long. CDR3 coding DNA: TGTGCCACCAGTGATCAAGGGACATACTATGGCTACACCTTC. Protein product: CATSDQGTYYGYTF.

This clonotype was observed many times. Relative to the germline gene, one junction end is altered; a read error may explain this. The V and J genes are TRBV5-1 and TRBJ2-5; weak D call: TRBD1 (5 bases). This CDR3 contains 13 residues. From germline, CDR1 is SGHRS and CDR2 YFSETQ. The CDR3 sequence: CASSPRGGETQYF. In DNA form, the CDR3 reads TGTGCCAGCAGTCCTAGGGGTGGAGAGACCCAGTACTTC.

This clonotype was seen repeatedly, ten times or more. The J gene is TRBJ1-1, the V gene TRBV10-3; D is possibly TRBD1 (5 bases). V was shortened by 6 bases and J by 4 bases, with 12 bases between the two germline ends. Germline V gene data show CDR1 as ENHRY and CDR2 as SYGVKD. This CDR3 region has 13 residues. The CDR3 region is CAISRPGGTEAFF. The CDR3 coding sequence is TGTGCCATCAGCCGACCTGGGGGCACTGAAGCTTTCTTT.